A single sample gave rise to the 29 T cell receptor beta chains below, sequenced in a study of T cells in Graves' hyperthyroidism and ophthalmopathy. TCR beta CDR3 region amplification was performed from RNA transcripts. With the HTBI primer set, the TCR CDR3 went through a first round of RT-PCR. TCRdb processed the multiplex PCR reads anew with MiXCR; each CDR3 protein has one entry. The sample has some 440,000 distinct CDR3 sequences, roughly 14% seen once. Sequencing was done on a sample of blood. These receptors all stem from a woman aged 18-29 years with Graves' hyperthyroidism.

There are many counts of this clonotype. Germline and junction disagree at one end, which may indicate a read error. This chain joins TRBV4-2 and TRBJ1-2, with TRBD1 as a possible D gene (5 bases). CDR1 and CDR2 from the germline V gene are LGHNA and YNFKEQ. CDR3 length equals 11 residues. The CDR3 protein is CASSQEGGYTF. The CDR3 bases are TGCGCCAGCAGCCAAGAGGGGGGCTACACCTTC.

The sample holds many counts of this clonotype. CDR3 sequence: CASSPSGQANTEAFF. CDR3 DNA sequence: TGTGCCAGCTCACCGTCGGGACAGGCGAATACTGAAGCTTTCTTT. V and J are TRBV18 and TRBJ1-1; 8 bases are shared with TRBD1. CDR1 is KGHSH, CDR2 LQKENI, per germline. The CDR3 has 15 residues. V lost 3 bases and J lost 5; bases outside the gene matches: 8.

This clonotype showed up many times. This chain uses TRBV12-3 or TRBV12-4 with TRBJ1-4; 10 bases fit TRBD1. V shed 4 bases, J shed 8 bases, and the junction held 7 bases outside the gene matches. The CDR3 sequence is 15 residues long. CDR3 amino acids: CASSSRDRGLEKLFF. In DNA, the CDR3 is TGTGCCAGCAGTTCGCGGGACAGGGGCTTGGAAAAACTGTTTTTT.

The DNA for the CDR3 is TGTGCCGGGGGGGAACCCGGGGCCAACGTCCTGACTTTC. Protein product: CAGGEPGANVLTF. J is TRBJ2-6 and V is TRBV6-1; 7 nucleotides align to TRBD2. Germline V lookup: CDR1 MNHNS, CDR2 SASEGT. The CDR3 contains 13 residues. V lost 11 bases, J lost 4 bases, and 5 bases stayed unmatched.

The chain combines TRBV24-1 with TRBJ1-2, with D unclear. Germline-derived CDR1 and CDR2 are KGHDR and SFDVKD. Deletions cut 9 bases from V and 4 bases from J, with 8 bases between. The CDR3 runs to 11 residues. The CDR3 is CATGSLYGYTF. As DNA, the CDR3 is TGTGCCACCGGCAGCCTCTATGGCTACACCTTC.

This clonotype showed up just a few times. The chain joins TRBV20-1 to TRBJ2-2; 8 nucleotides agree with TRBD1. This CDR3 has 17 residues. CDR1 and CDR2 from the germline V gene are DFQATT and SNEGSKA (reference sequence). Trimming cost V 3 bases and J 7 bases; bases outside gene matches: 16. The CDR3 nucleotides read TGCAGTGCTAGGAGGTTGCGGACAGGGAATGGAGGCGGGGAGCTGTTTTTT. Its protein product is CSARRLRTGNGGGELFF.

Many counts were recorded for this clonotype. This chain links TRBV4-1 with TRBJ2-5; D may be TRBD1 (6 bases). Per germline, CDR1 MGHRA and CDR2 YSYEKL. CDR3 length: 15 amino acids. V was clipped by 0 bases and J by 2 bases, with 10 bases between them. The CDR3 protein is CASSQETGSQETQYF. In DNA, the CDR3 is TGCGCCAGCAGCCAAGAGACAGGTTCACAAGAGACCCAGTACTTC.

The gene calls are TRBV6-5 and TRBJ2-7; the match to TRBD2 covers 7 bases. The trim removed 1 base at V and 3 bases at J, leaving 6 bases unmatched. In germline, CDR1 is MNHEY, CDR2 SVGAGI. This CDR3 spans 15 amino acids. The DNA for the CDR3 is TGTGCCAGCAGTTACTTGGCGGGAGCGATCTACGAGCAGTACTTC. It is translated as CASSYLAGAIYEQYF.

This clonotype has at least ten counts. This chain joins TRBV6-1 and TRBJ1-5; D is possibly TRBD1 (5 bases). V lost 1 base and J 6 bases, leaving 7 bases between the germline ends. There are 13 residues in the CDR3. CDR1 is MNHNS, CDR2 SASEGT, per germline. The CDR3 DNA sequence: TGTGCCAGCAGTGAAGTTACAGGTCAGCCCCAGCATTTT. Amino acid sequence: CASSEVTGQPQHF.

This clonotype was found a few times. The chain recombines TRBV6-1 with TRBJ1-2; 7 bases agree with TRBD1. The CDR3 is 14 amino acids. Germline assignment: CDR1 MNHNS and CDR2 SASEGT. The junction had 9 bases not matched to a gene; V was cut back by 6 bases and J by 5 bases. The CDR3 here is CASSGTAKRYGYTF. The DNA of the CDR3 is TGTGCCAGCAGCGGGACAGCAAAACGATATGGCTACACCTTC.

This clonotype appeared many times. The genes are TRBV7-2 and TRBJ2-2; a possible D gene is TRBD1 (5 bases). CDR1 SGHTA and CDR2 FQGNSA come from the germline V gene. Trimming took 0 bases from V and 6 from J, leaving 5 bases between them. The CDR3 is made up of 13 amino acids. The CDR3 nucleotides read TGTGCCAGCAGCTTAGCAGGGGCCGGGGAGCTGTTTTTT. Its translation: CASSLAGAGELFF. The full variable domain, in which reference TRBV7-2 and TRBJ2-2 provide the parts outside the CDR3, is GAGVSQSPSNKVTEKGKDVELRCDPISGHTALYWYRQSLGQGLEFLIYFQGNSAPDKSGLPSDRFSAERTGGSVSTLTIQRTQQEDSAVYLCASSLAGAGELFFGEGSRLTVL.

The chain is built from TRBV20-1 and TRBJ2-3; no firm D call. V gave up 6 bases and J gave up 1 base, with 14 bases separating them. The CDR3 consists of 14 residues. Germline CDR1 DFQATT, CDR2 SNEGSKA (reference sequence). The CDR3 sequence: CSATDLWGTDTQYF. The CDR3 nucleotides are TGCAGTGCAACGGACCTCTGGGGCACAGATACGCAGTATTTT.

This clonotype was recorded at least ten times. The chain carries TRBV2 and TRBJ1-5; D is undetermined. The germline CDR1 and CDR2 sequences are SNHLY and FYNNEI. The CDR3 consists of 15 residues. The V end lost 1 base, the J end lost 6 bases, and 13 bases lay between the germline ends. CDR3 bases: TGTGCCAGCAGTGAAGTGGCCCGACAAGGTCAGCCCCAGCATTTT. It codes for CASSEVARQGQPQHF.

This clonotype was seen many times. V usage is TRBV5-6 and J usage is TRBJ1-5, with D possibly being TRBD1 (5 bases). V gave up 4 bases and J gave up 2 bases, with 13 bases separating them. Germline-derived CDR1 and CDR2 are SGHDT and YYEEEE. The CDR3 covers 15 residues. This chain's CDR3 is CASSTRGLGNQPQHF. Written as DNA, the CDR3 is TGTGCCAGCAGCACGAGGGGCCTGGGCAATCAGCCCCAGCATTTT.

This clonotype was counted many times. The chain uses TRBV12-3 or TRBV12-4 and TRBJ1-6; D remains unclear. Trimming removed 6 bases at V and 5 bases at J, with 11 bases between. The CDR3 has 14 amino acids. CDR3 DNA: TGTGCCAGCAGCTTTGCGGCTAATAATTCACCCCTCCACTTT. It translates to CASSFAANNSPLHF.

This clonotype has at least ten counts. The V and J genes are TRBV6-1 and TRBJ1-5, with unresolved D. The germline V gene has CDR1 MNHNS and CDR2 SASEGT. The ends were cut back, 5 bases at V and 9 bases at J, with 17 bases in the middle. The CDR3 has 14 residues. This CDR3 is CASSSDGPDRPQHF. The CDR3 region has the DNA TGTGCCAGCAGTTCAGACGGCCCGGATAGGCCCCAGCATTTT.

Ten or more counts support this clonotype. J is TRBJ2-3 and V is TRBV5-8; possibly TRBD2 for D (5 bases). This CDR3 has 16 amino acids. The V end was cut by 3 bases, the J end by 2 bases, with 16 bases between. Germline V lookup: CDR1 SGHTS, CDR2 YDEGEE. The CDR3: CASSYQADWLTDTQYF. CDR3 nucleotide sequence: TGTGCCAGCAGCTACCAGGCGGACTGGCTCACAGATACGCAGTATTTT.

Remarks on this clonotype: A clone one base away is much larger, so this may be a read error. The chain is built from TRBV6-2 or TRBV6-3 and TRBJ2-7; D is possibly TRBD1 (5 bases). Germline V gene data show CDR1 as MNHEY and CDR2 as SVGEGT. The V and J ends lost 8 bases and 1 base respectively, with 18 bases between them. The CDR3 runs 15 residues. DNA for the CDR3: TGTGCCAGCGGACCCCCGAGACAGAGGTCCTACGAGCAGTACTTC. Amino acid sequence: CASGPPRQRSYEQYF.

V and J are TRBV19 and TRBJ1-6, with no clear D. The CDR3 loop spans 14 amino acids. The V end was cut by 7 bases, the J end by 6 bases, with 13 bases between. CDR1 and CDR2 from the germline V gene are LNHDA and SQIVND (reference sequence). The CDR3 protein is CASMGGRINSPLHF. Here the CDR3 DNA reads TGTGCCAGTATGGGCGGACGGATTAATTCACCCCTCCACTTT.

The rearrangement joins TRBV7-2 to TRBJ2-1; D gene uncertain. The V and J ends lost 8 bases and 6 bases respectively, with 14 bases between them. Germline-derived CDR1 and CDR2 are SGHTA and FQGNSA. The CDR3 is 13 residues long. CDR3 in amino acids: CASFSNVGNEQFF. The CDR3 DNA follows: TGTGCCAGCTTCTCTAATGTAGGCAATGAGCAGTTCTTC.

At least ten counts were recorded for this clonotype. The chain employs TRBV27 and TRBJ1-4, with 8 bases matching TRBD1. The CDR3 is made up of 14 amino acids. The germline V gene has CDR1 MNHEY and CDR2 SMNVEV (reference sequence). V lost 5 bases and J lost 5; bases outside the gene matches: 4. CDR3 protein: CASSRRDRNEKLFF. As DNA, the CDR3 is TGTGCCAGCAGTCGGAGGGACAGGAATGAAAAACTGTTTTTT.

The CDR3 here is CATSDAGTSGYNEQFF. In DNA form, the CDR3 reads TGTGCCACCAGTGATGCCGGGACTAGCGGGTACAATGAGCAGTTCTTC. V and J are TRBV24-1 and TRBJ2-1; TRBD2 matches at 12 bases. V was pared by 3 bases and J by 4 bases, with 3 bases of the junction left unmatched. CDR1 KGHDR and CDR2 SFDVKD come from the germline V gene. The CDR3 contains 16 residues.

This clonotype was seen at least ten times. The chain couples TRBV6-2 or TRBV6-3 to TRBJ2-1; 13 nucleotides line up with TRBD2. CDR1 is MNHEY and CDR2 is SVGEGT in the germline V gene. This CDR3 is built from 13 residues. After removal of 10 bases from V and 6 bases from J, the junction contained 3 bases not matched to a gene. Here the CDR3 reads CAIRLAGGNEQFF. In DNA, the CDR3 is TGTGCCATCAGACTAGCGGGGGGCAATGAGCAGTTCTTC.

This clonotype was seen ten or more times. The chain has TRBV29-1 and TRBJ2-1; 10 nucleotides line up with TRBD2. Per germline, CDR1 SQVTM and CDR2 ANQGSEA. The V gene end was trimmed by 2 bases and the J gene end by 3 bases; junction bases not matched to a gene: 4. The CDR3 is 15 amino acids. CDR3 sequence (DNA): TGCAGCGTTGAACCACGGACTAGCGGCTACAATGAGCAGTTCTTC. Translating it yields CSVEPRTSGYNEQFF.

The chain is built from TRBV2 and TRBJ1-2; the D gene is possibly TRBD1 (5 bases). Looked up from germline, CDR1 is SNHLY and CDR2 is FYNNEI. Trimming cost V 4 bases and J 4 bases, with 10 bases left between them. CDR3 size: 13 residues. CDR3 region: CASSAGPSYGYTF. For the CDR3, the DNA is TGTGCCAGCAGTGCGGGACCTAGCTATGGCTACACCTTC.

This clonotype has at least ten counts. The chain joins TRBV12-3 or TRBV12-4 to TRBJ2-3; no definite D call. The CDR3 covers 16 residues. Trimming shortened V by 1 base and J by 2 bases, and 13 bases separated the two germline ends. This chain's CDR3 is CASSLGRTRLTDTQYF. CDR3 nucleotide sequence: TGTGCCAGCAGTTTAGGCAGGACGCGCCTCACAGATACGCAGTATTTT.

The V call is TRBV10-3, the J call TRBJ1-3; TRBD1 might be the D (5 bases). V was pared by 6 bases and J by 0 bases, with 6 bases between. In germline, CDR1 is ENHRY, CDR2 SYGVKD. The CDR3 consists of 13 residues. The CDR3 DNA follows: TGTGCCATCAGGGGGGACTCTGGAAACACCATATATTTT. It specifies CAIRGDSGNTIYF.

This clonotype came up many times. The CDR3 DNA reads as TGTGCCAGCATGCAGCCGAGTCAGCCCCAGCATTTT. This sequence encodes CASMQPSQPQHF. The chain has TRBV6-1 and TRBJ1-5; D gene uncertain. Germline V gives CDR1 MNHNS, CDR2 SASEGT. Trimming removed 7 bases from V and 6 bases from J, with 10 bases in between. This CDR3 is 12 amino acids long.

The genes are TRBV4-3 and TRBJ1-1; 9 bases agree with TRBD1. The CDR3 loop spans 19 amino acids. Trimming at V came to 0 bases and at J to 0 bases, leaving 11 bases not matched to a gene. Germline V gene sequence: CDR1 LGHNA, CDR2 YSLEER. CDR3 in amino acids: CASSQDPLGQGKMNTEAFF. The CDR3 bases are TGCGCCAGCAGCCAAGATCCTTTAGGACAGGGGAAGATGAACACTGAAGCTTTCTTT.